The next 14 T cell receptor beta chains were all read from a single sample in a study of T cells in Graves' hyperthyroidism and ophthalmopathy. The CDR3 regions of TCR beta were amplified from RNA transcripts. Carried out on the TCR CDR3, a first-round RT-PCR used the HTBI primer set. MiXCR was run by TCRdb on the multiplex PCR reads, yielding one entry per CDR3 protein. The table has about 180,000 distinct CDR3 sequences, about 15% seen once. Sample: blood. The source of these receptors is a woman between 50 and 59 years old with Graves' hyperthyroidism.

This clonotype came up a few times. This sequence joins TRBV9 and TRBJ1-2; tentatively, D is TRBD1 (5 bases). The germline V and J ends were trimmed by 0 bases and 2 bases, with 11 bases remaining between them. CDR1 SGDLS and CDR2 YYNGEE come from the germline V gene. The CDR3 runs to 15 residues. The chain's CDR3 is CASSVASGPNYGYTF. In DNA form, the CDR3 reads TGTGCCAGCAGCGTAGCTTCGGGGCCAAACTATGGCTACACCTTC.

This clonotype was detected only a few times. This CDR3 reads CASSYSALAGGGTDTQYF. CDR3 DNA sequence: TGTGCCAGCAGTTACTCGGCCCTAGCGGGGGGCGGCACAGATACGCAGTATTTT. J is TRBJ2-3 and V is TRBV6-6; 11 bases are shared with TRBD2. Germline trimming cut 0 bases from V and 1 base from J; bases unmatched to any gene: 6. Germline loops: CDR1 MNHNY, CDR2 SVGAGI (reference sequence). There are 18 residues in the CDR3.

In its sample, this clonotype was seen many times. The V gene is TRBV12-3 or TRBV12-4, the J gene TRBJ1-6; D is unclear. Trimming stripped 2 bases from V and 9 bases from J, with 14 bases between. This CDR3 has 15 amino acids. The CDR3 region is CASSLSPGAASPLHF. The CDR3 coding sequence is TGTGCCAGCAGTTTAAGTCCGGGTGCGGCTTCACCCCTCCACTTT.

This clonotype was seen many times. This rearrangement joins TRBV7-8 to TRBJ2-5, with unresolved D. Deletions cut 7 bases from V and 5 bases from J, with 8 bases between. Germline values: CDR1 SGHVS, CDR2 FQNEAQ. The CDR3 covers 11 residues. CDR3 in amino acids: CASTPMETQYF. The CDR3 coding sequence is TGTGCCAGCACCCCCATGGAGACCCAGTACTTC. The full variable domain, in which reference TRBV7-8 and TRBJ2-5 provide the parts outside the CDR3, is GAGVSQSPRYKVAKRGQDVALRCDPISGHVSLFWYQQALGQGPEFLTYFQNEAQLDKSGLPSDRFFAERPEGSVSTLKIQRTQQEDSAVYLCASTPMETQYFGPGTRLLVL.

This clonotype was recorded many times. The rearrangement joins TRBV6-1 to TRBJ1-1, with D hard to call. CDR1 MNHNS and CDR2 SASEGT come from the germline V gene. This CDR3 contains 14 residues. The germline V and J ends were trimmed by 6 bases and 6 bases, with 17 bases remaining between them. CDR3 loop: CASSPEAGRAEAFF. CDR3 coding DNA: TGTGCCAGCAGCCCCGAGGCGGGGAGGGCTGAAGCTTTCTTT.

This clonotype was recorded many times. V usage is TRBV20-1 and J usage is TRBJ2-5, with unresolved D. The CDR3 sequence is 14 residues long. V was pared by 1 base and J by 2 bases, with 11 bases between. The germline gives CDR1 DFQATT, CDR2 SNEGSKA (reference sequence). For the CDR3, the DNA is TGCAGTGCTAGAGTGGTAGGTCCTCAAGAGACCCAGTACTTC. It translates to CSARVVGPQETQYF.

At least ten counts were recorded for this clonotype. The rearrangement joins TRBV28 to TRBJ1-2, with TRBD1 as a possible D gene (5 bases). Germline V CDR1 and CDR2: MDHEN, SYDVKM. This CDR3 is built from 19 residues. Trimming shortened V by 4 bases and J by 4 bases, and 28 bases separated the two germline ends. CDR3 sequence (DNA): TGTGCCAGCAGTTCCCCCTTGGGGGAGTTCAACATCCCCATCTATGGCTACACCTTC. Protein: CASSSPLGEFNIPIYGYTF.

This clonotype was picked up a small number of times. The gene calls are TRBV29-1 and TRBJ1-5; D is perhaps TRBD1 (5 bases). V was shortened by 2 bases and J by 9 bases, with 14 bases between the two germline ends. The CDR3 has 13 residues. Germline V CDR1 and CDR2: SQVTM, ANQGSEA. The CDR3 loop reads CSVELVGQGPQHF. The CDR3 bases are TGCAGCGTTGAATTGGTTGGGCAGGGGCCCCAGCATTTT.

Ten or more counts support this clonotype. The chain uses TRBV12-3 or TRBV12-4 and TRBJ2-5; 7 nucleotides agree with TRBD1. The V and J ends lost 5 bases and 5 bases, in that order; junction bases with no gene match: 8. The CDR3 is made up of 14 amino acids. The CDR3 DNA reads as TGTGCCAGCAGTCTGACAGGGTCAAGGGAGACCCAGTACTTC. This translates into CASSLTGSRETQYF.

This clonotype appeared many times. This sequence joins TRBV19 and TRBJ1-5; possible D gene TRBD1, 6 bases. Germline V gives CDR1 LNHDA, CDR2 SQIVND (reference sequence). V lost 8 bases, J lost 2 bases, and 10 bases lay in between. The CDR3 spans 13 residues. The CDR3 loop is CASRPGGNQPQHF. As DNA, the CDR3 is TGTGCCAGTCGTCCAGGGGGCAATCAGCCCCAGCATTTT.

CDR3 amino acids: CASSLSSAGVRDTQYF. Written as DNA, the CDR3 is TGCGCCAGCAGCTTGTCGTCGGCGGGAGTGAGGGATACGCAGTATTTT. V usage is TRBV5-1 and J usage is TRBJ2-3; 7 nucleotides agree with TRBD2. The V segment lost 1 base and the J segment 6 bases; nucleotides outside the gene matches: 11. CDR3 size: 16 residues. Per the germline V gene, CDR1 is SGHRS and CDR2 is YFSETQ.

Many counts were recorded for this clonotype. J is TRBJ1-5 and V is TRBV6-1; 7 bases fit TRBD1. The CDR3 spans 15 residues. V lost 7 bases and J lost 7; bases outside the gene matches: 13. CDR1 and CDR2 (germline): MNHNS, SASEGT. The CDR3, as DNA: TGTGCCAGCACTTCTTTGACAGGGTGGACGCAGCCCCAGCATTTT. Protein sequence: CASTSLTGWTQPQHF.

This clonotype was counted at least ten times. The rearrangement uses TRBV20-1 and TRBJ2-1; TRBD1 might be the D (6 bases). In germline, CDR1 is DFQATT, CDR2 SNEGSKA (reference sequence). There are 11 residues in the CDR3. V lost 6 bases and J 6 bases, leaving 9 bases between the germline ends. CDR3 sequence (DNA): TGCAGTGCATCACAGGGCAATGAGCAGTTCTTC. Translation gives CSASQGNEQFF.

The J gene is TRBJ2-3, the V gene TRBV13; TRBD2 matches at 14 bases. The V gene's germline CDR1 is PRHDT and CDR2 FYEKMQ (reference sequence). J was trimmed by 3 bases and V by 5 bases; bases with no gene match: 7. This CDR3 has 17 residues. CDR3 nucleotide sequence: TGTGCCAGCAGCCCTGGGACTAGCGGGAGTCGGACAGATACGCAGTATTTT. This gives the protein CASSPGTSGSRTDTQYF.